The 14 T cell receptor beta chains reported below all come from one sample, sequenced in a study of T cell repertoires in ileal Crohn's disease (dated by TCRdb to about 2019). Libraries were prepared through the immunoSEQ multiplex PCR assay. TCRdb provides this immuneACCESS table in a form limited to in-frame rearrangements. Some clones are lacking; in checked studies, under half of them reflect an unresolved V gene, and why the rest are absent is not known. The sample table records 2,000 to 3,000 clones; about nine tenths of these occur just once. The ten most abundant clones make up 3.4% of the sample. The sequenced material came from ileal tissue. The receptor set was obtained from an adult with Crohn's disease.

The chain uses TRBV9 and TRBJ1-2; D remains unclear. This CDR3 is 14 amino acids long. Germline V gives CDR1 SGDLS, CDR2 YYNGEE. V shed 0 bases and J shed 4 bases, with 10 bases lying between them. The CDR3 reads CASSVGHTPYGYTF. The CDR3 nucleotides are TGTGCCAGCAGCGTAGGTCACACGCCCTATGGCTACACCTTC.

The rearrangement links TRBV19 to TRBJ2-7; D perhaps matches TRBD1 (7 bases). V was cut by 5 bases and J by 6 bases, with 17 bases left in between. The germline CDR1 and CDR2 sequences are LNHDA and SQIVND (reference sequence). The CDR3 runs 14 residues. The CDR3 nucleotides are TGTGCCAGTAGTTCCCCAGGGGGGTTCCTCGAGCAGTACTTC. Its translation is CASSSPGGFLEQYF.

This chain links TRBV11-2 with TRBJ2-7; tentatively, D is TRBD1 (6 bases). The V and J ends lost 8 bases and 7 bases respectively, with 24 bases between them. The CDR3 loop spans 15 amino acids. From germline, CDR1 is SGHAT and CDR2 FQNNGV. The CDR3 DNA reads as TGTGCCAGCGAGGCCACCGGGACACTAAATAGGGAGCAGTACTTC. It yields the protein CASEATGTLNREQYF.

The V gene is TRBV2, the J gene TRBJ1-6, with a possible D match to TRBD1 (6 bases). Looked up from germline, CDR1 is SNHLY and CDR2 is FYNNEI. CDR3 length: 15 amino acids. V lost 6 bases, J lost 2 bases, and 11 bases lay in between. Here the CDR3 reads CASSTGPAYNSPLHF. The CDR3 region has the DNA TGTGCCAGCAGCACAGGGCCTGCCTATAATTCACCCCTCCACTTT.

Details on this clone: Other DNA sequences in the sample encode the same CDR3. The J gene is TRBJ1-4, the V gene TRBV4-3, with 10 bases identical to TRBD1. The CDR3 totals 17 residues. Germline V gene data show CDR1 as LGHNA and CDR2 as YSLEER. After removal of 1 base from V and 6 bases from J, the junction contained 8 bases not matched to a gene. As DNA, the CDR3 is TGCGCCAGCAGCCAAGCTTATGGACAGGGGGAGGATGAAAAACTGTTTTTT. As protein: CASSQAYGQGEDEKLFF.

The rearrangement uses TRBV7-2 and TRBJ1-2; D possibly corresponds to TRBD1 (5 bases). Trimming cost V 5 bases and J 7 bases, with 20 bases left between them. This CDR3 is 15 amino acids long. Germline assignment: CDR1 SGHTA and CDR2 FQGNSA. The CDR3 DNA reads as TGTGCCAGCAGCCCACCGGGGGGGACCCAGGGTGGCTACACCTTC. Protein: CASSPPGGTQGGYTF.

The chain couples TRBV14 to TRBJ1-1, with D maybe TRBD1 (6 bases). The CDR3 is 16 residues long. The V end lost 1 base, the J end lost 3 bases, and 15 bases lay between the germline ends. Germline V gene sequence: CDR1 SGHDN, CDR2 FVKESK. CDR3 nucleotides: TGTGCCAGCAGCCAAGCCCGAAGGGGGAGGGACACTGAAGCTTTCTTT. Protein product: CASSQARRGRDTEAFF.

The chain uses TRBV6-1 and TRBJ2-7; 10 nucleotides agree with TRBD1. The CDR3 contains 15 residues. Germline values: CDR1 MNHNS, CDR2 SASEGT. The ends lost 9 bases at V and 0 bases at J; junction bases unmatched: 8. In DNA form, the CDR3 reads TGTGCCAGTGTGAAGGGACAGGGGAGCTCCTACGAGCAGTACTTC. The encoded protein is CASVKGQGSSYEQYF.

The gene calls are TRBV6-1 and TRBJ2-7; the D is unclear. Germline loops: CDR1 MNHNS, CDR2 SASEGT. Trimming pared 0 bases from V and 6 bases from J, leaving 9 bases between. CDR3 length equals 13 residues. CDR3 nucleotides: TGTGCCAGCAGTGAAGCGCTTCCTACCGAGCAGTACTTC. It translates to CASSEALPTEQYF.

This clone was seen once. The DNA of the CDR3 is TGTGCCAGCAGCTTGTTCAGGGGCGCGGACACTGAAGCTTTCTTT. It yields the protein CASSLFRGADTEAFF. The genes are TRBV5-6 and TRBJ1-1, with a weak D call TRBD1 (6 bases). This CDR3 region has 15 residues. The V end was cut by 1 base, the J end by 3 bases, with 13 bases between. Germline V gives CDR1 SGHDT, CDR2 YYEEEE.

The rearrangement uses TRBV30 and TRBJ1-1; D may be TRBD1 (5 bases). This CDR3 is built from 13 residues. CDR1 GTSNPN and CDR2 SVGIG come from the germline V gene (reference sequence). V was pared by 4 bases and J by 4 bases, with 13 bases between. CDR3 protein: CAWTDGGSTEAFF. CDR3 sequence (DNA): TGTGCCTGGACCGACGGGGGGAGCACTGAAGCTTTCTTT. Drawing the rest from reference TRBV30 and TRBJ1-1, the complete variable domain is SQTIHQWPATLVQPVGSPLSLECTVEGTSNPNLYWYRQAAGRGLQLLFYSVGIGQISSEVPQNLSASRPQDRQFILSSKKLLLSDSGFYLCAWTDGGSTEAFFGQGTRLTVV.

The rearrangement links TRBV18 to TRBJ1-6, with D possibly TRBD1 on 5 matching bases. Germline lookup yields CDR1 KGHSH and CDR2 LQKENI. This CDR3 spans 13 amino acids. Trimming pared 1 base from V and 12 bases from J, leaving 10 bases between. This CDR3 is CASSPQNQGPLHF. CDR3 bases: TGTGCCAGCTCACCACAGAACCAGGGACCCCTCCACTTT.

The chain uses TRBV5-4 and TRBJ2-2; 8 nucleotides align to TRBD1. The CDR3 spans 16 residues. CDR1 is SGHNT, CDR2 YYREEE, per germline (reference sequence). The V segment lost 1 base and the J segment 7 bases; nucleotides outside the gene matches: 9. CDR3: CASSLRGGRGRGELFF. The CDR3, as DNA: TGTGCCAGCAGCTTGAGAGGCGGCAGGGGGCGCGGGGAGCTGTTTTTT.

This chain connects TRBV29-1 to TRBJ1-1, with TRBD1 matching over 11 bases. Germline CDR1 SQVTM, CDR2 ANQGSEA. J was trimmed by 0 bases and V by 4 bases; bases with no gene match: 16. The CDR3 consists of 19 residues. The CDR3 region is CSVVSDRGRIPIMNTEAFF. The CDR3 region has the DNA TGCAGCGTTGTTTCGGACAGGGGGCGTATCCCTATTATGAACACTGAAGCTTTCTTT.